This T cell receptor (beta chain) came from a study of early T cells in non-severe SARS-CoV-2 infection (dated by TCRdb to the early 2020s). Regarding the research as a whole: Because TCR sequencing was done on bulk RNA from unsorted whole blood, the alpha and beta chains could not be paired. The investigation overall reported the following: VDJdb matching was skewed toward anti-spike CD8 responses, so virus-specific expansions were likely underestimated and private and CD4 specificities were missed.

CDR1 and CDR2 are drawn from the germline V gene: SNHLY, FYNNEI. From the cysteine through the phenylalanine, the CDR3 covers 14 amino acids. Only CDR3 DNA remains: 42 bases, in frame from the first base. The germline ends are 10 bases apart after V is trimmed by 4 bases and J by 1 base. The sample holds many counts of this clonotype. Its antigen specificity is not known. The record has no base qualities; no much larger clone is one base away. Library preparation was by 5' RACE. TCRdb records NextSeq 500 as the sequencer. Unique molecular identifiers were attached to individual cDNA molecules in the TCR library protocol so that sequencing error and PCR bias could be corrected. Both TCR alpha and beta chains were sequenced, and tight co-correlation was observed between alpha and beta sequence abundances in each sample. As for the authors' bioinformatics: Decombinator V4 was used to annotate the V gene, J gene and CDR3 of the TCR sequences. Expanded TCRs were defined as changing significantly between any two time points under a Poisson model with p below 0.0001. TCR abundances were normalised to the total number of TCRs sequenced per sample and were expressed as counts per million. MAIT TCRs were defined by TRAV1-2 paired with TRAJ12, TRAJ20 or TRAJ33, and iNKT TCRs by TRAV10 paired with TRAJ18. VDJdb, accessed 1 November 2021, was searched for CMV, EBV and SARS-CoV-2 annotated TCRs, with TCRs annotated for multiple antigens excluded. TCRdb handled the public reads itself, with Q25 trimming in fastp and clone calling in MiXCR, and kept productive beta chains. Every distinct CDR3 protein forms one entry, paired with its most common genes and DNA. TCRdb, not the authors, supplied the V and J calls. This sample is represented by tens of thousands of distinct CDR3 sequences; roughly 6.3% of them were singletons. The ten largest account for 5.5% to 6% of the sample.

The study was a case-control design nested within a healthcare worker cohort in London, UK, with weekly nasopharyngeal swab PCR tests and blood sampling. Healthcare workers were recruited during the week of the UK lockdown, between 23 and 31 March 2020, and followed weekly for up to roughly 15 weeks. The sequence joins TRBV2 to TRBJ1-1, with the D segment identity uncertain. The sequenced sample consisted of whole blood. This receptor was identified in an adult who was a healthcare worker with PCR-confirmed SARS-CoV-2 infection or an uninfected control (not recorded which). The CDR3 is CASSGGNRNTEAFF. The sequenced DNA is TGTGCCAGCAGTGGAGGTAACAGGAACACTGAAGCTTTCTTT. Full variable domain (CDR3 extended with the reference TRBV2 and TRBJ1-1 proteins): EPEVTQTPSHQVTQMGQEVILRCVPISNHLYFYWYRQILGQKVEFLVSFYNNEISEKSEIFDDQFSVERPDGSNFTLKIRSTKLEDSAMYFCASSGGNRNTEAFFGQGTRLTVV.